Given below is one T cell receptor beta chain in context. Its target antigen remains unknown. No much larger clone is present one base from it, and per-base qualities are unavailable. This sample is drawn from a study of blood T cell repertoires in COVID-19 (dated by TCRdb to the early 2020s). Notes on the research overall: The collaborator samples originated in the United States, Italy and Spain and spanned the acute and convalescent phases of COVID-19. The material from the prospective study consisted of cDNA or gDNA derived from T cells, B-cell-depleted T cells, or PBMCs. The dataset comprised deeply sampled blood TCRbeta repertoires from subjects exposed to, actively infected with, or recovered from COVID-19. The repertoires were released in a freely available public database intended as a resource for research on the immune response to SARS-CoV-2. The samples were drawn from two sources: the first 160 participants of the ongoing ImmuneRACE study, and over 1,000 subjects contributed by 6 global collaborators. The sample metadata nearly always contained a de-identified subject ID, COVID-19 status, age in years and sex. Where available, HLA class I and class II types were taken from metadata supplied by the sample provider and were not determined by assay-based typing. Study-wide conclusions, independent of this receptor: Clinical and demographic metadata were provided uncurated, with the amount varying by source and participant.

TCRbeta CDR3 regions were amplified from genomic DNA by means of the immunoSEQ Assay, a bias-controlled multiplex PCR. Processing in the source paper ran as follows. The number of nucleated cells in each sample was estimated by amplification of reference gene primers within the assay. To quantify the absolute abundance of each unique TCRbeta CDR3 rearrangement, sequence reads were collapsed and filtered. Productive Simpson clonality was computed per sample as the square root of Simpson's diversity index over productive rearrangements. This immuneACCESS table, as held by TCRdb, lists in-frame sequences with V and J called but not all clones. Of the missing ones, under half trace to an unresolved V gene in checked studies; the others have no known cause. V and J calls and clone size are as listed in that table; D and trimming were resolved from the DNA. In all, the sample holds about 150,000 clones, and 86% of those were seen once. The leading ten clones occupy around 4% of the sample.

Collaborating institutions collected whole blood in K2EDTA tubes following their own protocols. For TCRbeta analysis, collaborators shipped samples in one of three forms: frozen whole blood, isolated PBMCs, or DNA extracted from either of those sample types. The germline V gene encodes CDR1 SEHNR and CDR2 FQNEAQ (reference sequence). The CDR3 contains 18 residues, cysteine and phenylalanine counted. Only the CDR3 DNA stays, 54 bases, in frame from base 1. V is pruned by 7 bases and J by 0 bases, leaving 17 bases of the junction without a gene match. The chain was built from TRBV7-9 and TRBJ1-2; 7 bases in between match TRBD1. This clonotype was sampled from a woman aged 70 to 79 with acute or convalescent COVID-19. The sequencing sample was made of peripheral blood. At the DNA level, the sequence is TGTGCCAGCACCCCCCACCCCGGACGGACAGGTTCTAACTATGGCTACACCTTC. The encoded protein is CASTPHPGRTGSNYGYTF.